This record looks at one T cell receptor beta chain sequence and its context. The antigen is not known. The sample is drawn from a study of blood T cells in healthy people across ages. Study observations and caveats: Per million T cells, TCR beta diversity dropped roughly linearly as age increased.

CDR3 length: 14 residues. CDR1 is DFQATT, CDR2 SNEGSKA, per germline (reference sequence). The junction had 8 bases not matched to a gene; V was cut back by 7 bases and J by 4 bases. PCR was performed a second time for about 7 to 12 cycles using a sample-barcoded 5' primer and a J-beta primer mix. MiXCR, applied by TCRdb to the 5' RACE reads, yields one record per CDR3 protein. The sample yields about 730,000 distinct CDR3 sequences, roughly 43% seen once. This clonotype originated in a woman between 55 and 75 years old in good health. The sample consisted of blood. V gene TRBV20-1 combines with J gene TRBJ1-2, with 11 bases lining up with TRBD1. The CDR3 DNA reads as TGCAGTGTCCCGGGACAGGGGGGAATCTATGGCTACACCTTC. Translation gives CSVPGQGGIYGYTF.